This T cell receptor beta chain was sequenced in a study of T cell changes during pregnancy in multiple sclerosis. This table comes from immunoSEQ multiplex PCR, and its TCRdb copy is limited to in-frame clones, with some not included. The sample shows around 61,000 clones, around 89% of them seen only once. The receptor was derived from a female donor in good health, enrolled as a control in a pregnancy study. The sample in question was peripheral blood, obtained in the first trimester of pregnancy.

The chain's CDR3 is CASSYTGTGGTGELFF. The DNA of the CDR3 is TGTGCCAGCAGCTATACGGGGACTGGGGGCACCGGGGAGCTGTTTTTT. The J gene is TRBJ2-2, the V gene TRBV7-2; tentatively, D is TRBD2 (6 bases). The V end was cut by 4 bases, the J end by 4 bases, with 16 bases between. In germline, CDR1 is SGHTA, CDR2 FQGNSA. The CDR3 length is 16 residues.